This T cell receptor beta chain was identified during a study of T cell responses to AZD1222 COVID-19 vaccine. Some clones are missing from TCRdb's copy, which holds only in-frame ones; the method was immunoSEQ multiplex PCR. The profile shows approximately 71,000 clones, around four fifths of them singletons. Sequencing used peripheral blood, obtained on day 0 of AZD1222 vaccination. This sequence was found in an adult in good health.

CDR3 coding DNA: TGTGCCAGCAGTGAACGTTGGCGGGTTAGCAATCAGCCCCAGCATTTT. Encoded protein: CASSERWRVSNQPQHF. The chain uses TRBV6-1 and TRBJ1-5; D is ambiguous. The CDR3 length is 16 residues. The ends were cut back, 2 bases at V and 0 bases at J, with 11 bases in the middle. Germline V gene data show CDR1 as MNHNS and CDR2 as SASEGT.